This TCR beta chain stems from a study of blood T cells in healthy people across ages. With regard to this clonotype: Its antigen is currently unknown.

PCR was performed a second time for about 7 to 12 cycles using a sample-barcoded 5' primer and a J-beta primer mix. Every sample gave at least 3 million paired-end reads containing CDR3. MiXCR, applied by TCRdb to the 5' RACE reads, yields one record per CDR3 protein. The sample consists of about 930,000 distinct CDR3 sequences, 25% to 35% of them appearing once. Broader study findings: Long-lived donors had more naive CD4+ cells and higher diversity than aged donors.

After removal of 3 bases from V and 4 bases from J, the junction contained 10 bases not matched to a gene. Germline V CDR1 and CDR2: MGHRA, YSYEKL. This CDR3 comprises 17 residues. These data were also filed under a second study, of T cells of mothers and their children.

The sample consisted of blood. The receptor was derived from a woman between 40 and 50 years old in good health. The V gene is TRBV4-1, the J gene TRBJ1-5; 9 bases map to TRBD1. In nucleotides, the CDR3 is TGCGCCAGCAGCCAGGGCAATACAGGGGGCGGGAATCAGCCCCAGCATTTT. Translated: CASSQGNTGGGNQPQHF.